The entry below describes one TCR beta chain. Its matching antigen is unknown. The data stem from a study of shared clonotypes between healthy human individuals. Study-wide findings and caveats: In general, naive subsets displayed greater estimated richness than memory subsets did.

Trimming pared 8 bases from V and 4 bases from J, leaving 10 bases between. Germline V gene sequence: CDR1 ENHRY, CDR2 SYGVKD. The CDR3 spans 12 residues. Assay used: immunoSEQ multiplex PCR; TCRdb lists only in-frame clones, some missing. This sample has just over 2,000,000 clones, with over 85% found just once. Study donors comprised healthy, HIV-negative adults devoid of recent acute infection or vaccination. The clonotype originates from a man in his late teens or twenties in good health. Sequencing was done on a sample of naive CD4+ T cells sorted from blood. Subset of the sample: CD45RA+ positively selected. The chain carries TRBV10-3 and TRBJ2-3; D is uncertain. The CDR3 spells CAISDSADTQYF. CDR3 coding DNA: TGTGCCATCTCCGACTCAGCAGATACGCAGTATTTT.